Each of the 23 T cell receptor beta chains below was sequenced from the same sample in a study of blood T cells in healthy people across ages. Alongside a J-beta primer mix, a sample-barcoded 5' primer served in a second PCR lasting about 6 to 12 cycles. Each CDR3 protein is one row after TCRdb ran MiXCR on the 5' RACE reads. The repertoire has more than 700,000 distinct CDR3 sequences, 35% to 60% of them found once; the top ten carry around 18%. Sequencing used blood. These receptors originate from an elderly man in good health.

The chain has TRBV10-3 and TRBJ2-1, with unresolved D. CDR3 length: 15 residues. Germline V gives CDR1 ENHRY, CDR2 SYGVKD. The V end lost 7 bases, the J end lost 7 bases, and 20 bases lay between the germline ends. The CDR3 DNA follows: TGTGCCATCAAAAACGACCCTAACCGGTGGAATGAGCAGTTCTTC. Translation gives CAIKNDPNRWNEQFF.

The V gene is TRBV10-2, the J gene TRBJ2-2; either TRBD1 or TRBD2 may fit D (5 bases each). Germline CDR1 WSHSY, CDR2 SAAADI. CDR3 size: 13 residues. V lost 7 bases and J lost 2, with 8 bases in between. The CDR3, as DNA: TGCGCCAGCAAGGGACCTAACACCGGGGAGCTGTTTTTT. Its protein is CASKGPNTGELFF.

This rearrangement joins TRBV7-2 to TRBJ1-1; D not resolved. CDR3 length: 11 residues. Per germline, CDR1 SGHTA and CDR2 FQGNSA. Trimming removed 3 bases at V and 7 bases at J, with 6 bases between. DNA of the CDR3: TGTGCCAGCAGCTTTTACAGTGAAGCTTTCTTT. Residues: CASSFYSEAFF.

On this clonotype: Since a much larger clone is just one base distant, this may be a read error. The chain has TRBV9 and TRBJ2-7; D is uncertain. In germline, CDR1 is SGDLS, CDR2 YYNGEE. The length of the CDR3 is 13 residues. CDR3 bases: TGTGCCAGCAGCGTAGGGGAAAGGTACGAGAAGTACTTC. Translating gives CASSVGERYEKYF.

The chain couples TRBV7-2 to TRBJ1-4, with D perhaps matching TRBD1 (5 bases). In germline, CDR1 is SGHTA, CDR2 FQGNSA. This CDR3 has 14 amino acids. The V end was cut by 1 base, the J end by 7 bases, with 10 bases between. The DNA of the CDR3 is TGTGCCAGCAGCTTAGTTAGGGGCGGTGAAAAACTGTTTTTT. It yields the protein CASSLVRGGEKLFF.

This clonotype occurred once. The rearrangement joins TRBV29-1 to TRBJ2-7, with a possible D match to TRBD1 (7 bases). The germline V and J ends were trimmed by 7 bases and 3 bases, with 25 bases remaining between them. Germline V gives CDR1 SQVTM, CDR2 ANQGSEA. The CDR3 totals 16 residues. The CDR3 reads CSATSWRGPWVYEQYF. In nucleotides, the CDR3 is TGCAGCGCCACGTCATGGAGGGGGCCATGGGTCTACGAGCAGTACTTC.

The sample holds a few counts of this clonotype. The chain links TRBV2 to TRBJ2-3; no clear D gene. Looked up from germline, CDR1 is SNHLY and CDR2 is FYNNEI. This CDR3 spans 14 amino acids. Trimming left V 8 bases short and J 4 bases short, with 16 bases between. The CDR3 is CASSSQVVADTQYF. DNA for the CDR3: TGTGCCAGCTCGTCCCAAGTAGTTGCAGATACGCAGTATTTT.

The chain uses TRBV5-1 and TRBJ2-7, with 10 positions matching TRBD1. The CDR3 runs to 15 residues. Germline CDR1 reads SGHRS; CDR2 reads YFSETQ. With V trimmed by 5 bases and J by 3 bases, 8 bases remained unmatched. CDR3: CASSPGQGEDYEQYF. The CDR3 DNA sequence: TGCGCCAGCAGTCCCGGACAGGGGGAGGACTACGAGCAGTACTTC.

The rearrangement links TRBV21-1 to TRBJ1-2. TRBV21-1 is annotated as a pseudogene. This CDR3 spans 16 amino acids. CDR3 amino acids: CASSRPGGFENYGYTF. CDR3 nucleotide sequence: TGTGCCAGCAGCCGTCCAGGAGGGTTCGAAAACTATGGCTACACCTTC.

The chain is built from TRBV6-5 and TRBJ2-7; 7 nucleotides agree with TRBD1. CDR3 length: 14 residues. Germline V gene data show CDR1 as MNHEY and CDR2 as SVGAGI. After removal of 5 bases from V and 3 bases from J, the junction contained 7 bases not matched to a gene. CDR3 coding DNA: TGTGCCAGCAGTACAGGGGATGTTGGCTACGAGCAGTACTTC. As protein: CASSTGDVGYEQYF.

This clonotype was seen only once. Mismatch with germline at one junction end may stem from a read error. The DNA of the CDR3 is TGTGCCAGCGGCACGGTTGTGGATACGCGGTATTTT. Amino acid sequence: CASGTVVDTRYF. This chain joins TRBV4-2 and TRBJ2-3; D not resolved. The CDR3 has 12 residues. The V gene's germline CDR1 is LGHNA and CDR2 YNFKEQ.

The table lists this clonotype with a few counts. This chain uses TRBV3-1 with TRBJ2-5; possible D gene TRBD2, 6 bases. The CDR3 length is 16 residues. Germline assignment: CDR1 LGHDT and CDR2 YNNKEL (reference sequence). V lost 3 bases and J lost 2, with 16 bases in between. The CDR3 protein is CASSQGQGLDQETQYF. In DNA form, the CDR3 reads TGTGCCAGCAGCCAGGGCCAGGGACTGGATCAAGAGACCCAGTACTTC.

V usage is TRBV4-2 and J usage is TRBJ2-1; TRBD2 matches 8 bases. CDR3 length: 15 residues. The junction had 3 bases not matched to a gene; V was cut back by 0 bases and J by 5 bases. Germline assignment: CDR1 LGHNA and CDR2 YNFKEQ. CDR3 loop: CASSQDQRENNEQFF. CDR3 nucleotide sequence: TGTGCCAGCAGCCAAGACCAGCGGGAGAACAATGAGCAGTTCTTC.

CDR3: CATSRDLQGIPNEKLFF. CDR3 DNA: TGTGCCACCAGCAGAGATCTGCAGGGGATTCCCAATGAAAAACTGTTTTTT. The chain employs TRBV15 and TRBJ1-4, with D possibly TRBD1 on 6 matching bases. V was clipped by 0 bases and J by 5 bases, with 16 bases between them. From germline, CDR1 is LNHNV and CDR2 YYDKDF (reference sequence). This CDR3 region has 17 residues.

This chain connects TRBV10-2 to TRBJ2-5; possibly TRBD1 for D (5 bases). The germline V gene encodes CDR1 WSHSY and CDR2 SAAADI. The V and J ends lost 8 bases and 5 bases respectively, with 15 bases between them. CDR3 size: 13 residues. This CDR3 reads CASVERGWETQYF. DNA of the CDR3: TGCGCCAGCGTGGAAAGGGGTTGGGAGACCCAGTACTTC.

This clonotype was picked up a small number of times. The J gene is TRBJ2-7, the V gene TRBV5-1, with 15 bases fitting TRBD2. Germline trimming cut 3 bases from V and 4 bases from J; bases unmatched to any gene: 2. The length of the CDR3 is 15 residues. The germline V gene has CDR1 SGHRS and CDR2 YFSETQ. As DNA, the CDR3 is TGCGCCAGCAGCTACGGACTAGCGGGAGGGTACGAGCAGTACTTC. Translated, it gives CASSYGLAGGYEQYF.

The rearrangement uses TRBV6-5 and TRBJ2-5, with 11 bases lining up with TRBD1. The CDR3 spans 14 residues. CDR1 MNHEY and CDR2 SVGAGI come from the germline V gene. Losses at the gene ends were 6 bases for V and 11 bases for J; bases not matched to a gene: 11. The CDR3 loop reads CASSPGQGANEQYF. CDR3 coding DNA: TGTGCCAGCAGCCCCGGACAGGGGGCTAATGAGCAGTACTTC.

The chain uses TRBV5-6 and TRBJ2-4, with 7 bases that match TRBD1. The J call is in doubt because the DNA end fits TRBJ2-7 better. The CDR3 is 14 amino acids. Per germline, CDR1 SGHDT and CDR2 YYEEEE. Here the CDR3 DNA reads TGTGCCAGCAGGGGGGACAGAGGAGTAACCGAGCAGTACTTC. This translates into CASRGDRGVTEQYF.

A few counts support this clonotype. This rearrangement joins TRBV20-1 to TRBJ2-1; 13 bases align to TRBD2. The V and J ends lost 6 bases and 6 bases, in that order; junction bases with no gene match: 5. Germline values: CDR1 DFQATT, CDR2 SNEGSKA (reference sequence). The CDR3 has 14 residues. The CDR3 DNA reads TGCAGTGCGAGGACTAGCGGGAGTCGCAATGAGCAGTTCTTC. Its translation: CSARTSGSRNEQFF.

V is TRBV7-6 and J is TRBJ2-3; D is ambiguous. The CDR3 extends over 15 amino acids. Trimming removed 4 bases at V and 4 bases at J, with 15 bases between. CDR1 is SGHVS, CDR2 FNYEAQ, per germline. The CDR3 loop reads CASSSFAGEADTQYF. The DNA of the CDR3 is TGTGCCAGCAGCTCCTTCGCTGGGGAAGCAGATACGCAGTATTTT.

This chain joins TRBV7-2 and TRBJ2-5; possible D gene TRBD1, 6 bases. The V gene lost 1 base and the J gene lost 9 bases, with 15 bases spanning the gap. CDR1 and CDR2 from the germline V gene are SGHTA and FQGNSA. The CDR3 length is 14 residues. The DNA of the CDR3 is TGTGCCAGCAGCTTAGGGACAGAATACGGGGCCCAGTACTTC. This sequence encodes CASSLGTEYGAQYF.

The chain joins TRBV13 to TRBJ2-3; no firm D call. The CDR3 sequence is 16 residues long. V was pared by 4 bases and J by 1 base, with 15 bases between. Germline CDR1 reads PRHDT; CDR2 reads FYEKMQ (reference sequence). CDR3 region: CASSSIQRGGTDTQYF. Here the CDR3 DNA reads TGTGCCAGCAGCTCCATCCAGCGCGGTGGCACAGATACGCAGTATTTT.

This clonotype was counted between two and nine times. Here the CDR3 reads CSVDYYYGYTF. The CDR3 nucleotides are TGCAGCGTTGACTATTACTATGGCTACACCTTC. This chain links TRBV29-1 with TRBJ1-2, with D unclear. The CDR3 loop spans 11 amino acids. Trimming took off 3 bases at V and 3 bases at J, with 5 bases between the two ends. Germline values: CDR1 SQVTM, CDR2 ANQGSEA.